This T cell receptor (beta chain) was profiled in a study of T cells in tuberculosis. Study-wide results and caveats: Selection depended on which cryopreserved specimens were available. Active tuberculosis alpha repertoires lay closer to GMM-specific TCRs than controls'. Smaller alpha distances in active tuberculosis partly reflected shorter CDR3-alpha lengths.

Trimming at V came to 1 base and at J to 0 bases, leaving 5 bases not matched to a gene. The CDR3 loop spans 16 amino acids. The germline V gene encodes CDR1 SQVTM and CDR2 ANQGSEA. Sequencing used immunoSEQ multiplex PCR; TCRdb keeps in-frame clones, though not all of them. Of about 34,000 clones listed, roughly nine tenths are singletons. About this clone itself: Antigen specificity is unknown.

The clonotype originates from a donor aged 10-29 years with latent tuberculosis or without tuberculosis infection. The genes are TRBV29-1 and TRBJ2-2; 7 bases fit TRBD1. The sequenced sample consisted of PBMCs. CDR3 nucleotides: TGCAGCGTTGAAGTGGGGACAGCTTCGAACACCGGGGAGCTGTTTTTT. Translated: CSVEVGTASNTGELFF.